This T cell receptor beta chain was recovered during a study of blood T cell repertoires in COVID-19. On the study more broadly: Acute and convalescent COVID-19 samples came from the United States, Italy and Spain.

The protocol was immunoSEQ multiplex PCR, while the TCRdb copy is restricted to in-frame clones and leaves out a portion. The sample carries about 130,000 clones, about 70% recorded once. This CDR3 is built from 15 residues. Germline CDR1 reads MNHEY; CDR2 reads SVGAGI. The V end lost 0 bases, the J end lost 4 bases, and 10 bases lay between the germline ends. This chain connects TRBV6-5 to TRBJ1-5; D gene unclear. Sequences were obtained from peripheral blood. The TCR sequence derives from a man between 60 and 75 years old with acute or convalescent COVID-19. The CDR3 spells CASSYSSLPNQPQHF. CDR3 in DNA: TGTGCCAGCAGTTACTCGAGCCTCCCTAATCAGCCCCAGCATTTT.